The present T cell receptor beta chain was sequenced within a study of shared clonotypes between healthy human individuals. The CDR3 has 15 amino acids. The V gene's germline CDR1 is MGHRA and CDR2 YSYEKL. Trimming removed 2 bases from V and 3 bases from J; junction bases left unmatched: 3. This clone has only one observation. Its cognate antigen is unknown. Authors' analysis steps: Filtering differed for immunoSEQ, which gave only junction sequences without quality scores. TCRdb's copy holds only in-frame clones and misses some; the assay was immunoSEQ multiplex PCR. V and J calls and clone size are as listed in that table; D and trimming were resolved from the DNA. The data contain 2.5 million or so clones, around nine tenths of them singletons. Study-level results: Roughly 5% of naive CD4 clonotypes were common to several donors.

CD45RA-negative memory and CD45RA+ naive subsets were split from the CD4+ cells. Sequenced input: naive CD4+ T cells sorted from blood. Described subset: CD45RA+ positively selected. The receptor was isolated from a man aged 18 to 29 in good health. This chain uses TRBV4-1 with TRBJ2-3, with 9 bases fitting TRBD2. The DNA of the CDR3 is TGCGCCAGCAGCCAACTTCTAGCGGGGACAGATACGCAGTATTTT. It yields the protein CASSQLLAGTDTQYF.